This T cell receptor (beta chain) was captured by sequencing in a study of T cell responses to AZD1222 COVID-19 vaccine. Study-wide context: Second doses were pooled across both intervals (about 4 or about 12 weeks). Study observations and caveats: Among those given AZD1222, only six were seropositive at baseline. Donor demographics were predominantly white British with a female majority; clonal diversity may be underestimated. Two AZD1222 administrations were followed by greater Spike-specific TCR breadth and depth.

V lost 6 bases, J lost 5 bases, and 15 bases stayed unmatched. The CDR3 sequence is 17 residues long. Germline V CDR1 and CDR2: MNHEY, SVGEGT. Clones were sequenced by immunoSEQ multiplex PCR, and TCRdb holds only the in-frame ones, with some missing. The sample carries 100,000 to 150,000 clones, over 90% recorded once. Notes on this clone: No antigen is known for it.

This sample comprised peripheral blood, obtained on day 0 of AZD1222 vaccination. The rearrangement uses TRBV6-2 or TRBV6-3 and TRBJ2-2; 7 positions agree with TRBD1. The TCR comes from an adult in good health. CDR3 residues: CASSPDRAAAQTGELFF. CDR3 bases: TGTGCCAGCAGCCCAGACAGGGCGGCCGCACAAACCGGGGAGCTGTTTTTT.